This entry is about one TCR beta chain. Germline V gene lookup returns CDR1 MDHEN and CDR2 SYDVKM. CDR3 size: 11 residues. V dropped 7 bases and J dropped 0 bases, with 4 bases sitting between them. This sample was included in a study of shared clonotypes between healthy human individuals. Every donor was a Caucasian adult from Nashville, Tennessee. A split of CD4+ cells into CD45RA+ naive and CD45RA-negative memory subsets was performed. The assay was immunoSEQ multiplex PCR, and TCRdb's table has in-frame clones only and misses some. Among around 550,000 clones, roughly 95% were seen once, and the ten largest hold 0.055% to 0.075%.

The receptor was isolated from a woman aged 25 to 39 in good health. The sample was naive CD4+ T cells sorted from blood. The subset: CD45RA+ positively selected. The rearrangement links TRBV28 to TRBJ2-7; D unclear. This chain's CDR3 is CASTFSYEQYF. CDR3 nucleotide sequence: TGTGCCAGCACATTCTCCTACGAGCAGTACTTC. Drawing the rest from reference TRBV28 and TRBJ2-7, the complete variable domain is DVKVTQSSRYLVKRTGEKVFLECVQDMDHENMFWYRQDPGLGLRLIYFSYDVKMKEKGDIPEGYSVSREKKERFSLILESASTNQTSMYLCASTFSYEQYFGPGTRLTVT.